A single sample is the source of the 5 T cell receptor beta chains below, sequenced in a study of T cell responses to AZD1222 COVID-19 vaccine. Libraries were prepared by immunoSEQ multiplex PCR; TCRdb keeps only in-frame clonotypes and omits some of them. The repertoire holds some 60,000 clones, with 60% to 85% as singletons. Source: peripheral blood, taken 28 days after the second AZD1222 dose. The origin of the receptors is an adult who received the AZD1222 COVID-19 vaccine.

This chain uses TRBV28 with TRBJ1-2; D not certain. The CDR3 totals 15 residues. The germline CDR1 and CDR2 sequences are MDHEN and SYDVKM. Trimming removed 0 bases at V and 2 bases at J, with 10 bases between. The CDR3 protein is CASSLWVSQNYGYTF. The CDR3 coding sequence is TGTGCCAGCAGTTTATGGGTCAGCCAAAACTATGGCTACACCTTC.

This clone has just a few counts. The rearrangement links TRBV4-3 to TRBJ2-3; D is possibly TRBD1 or TRBD2 (6 bases each). The length of the CDR3 is 16 residues. In germline, CDR1 is LGHNA, CDR2 YSLEER. The V end was cut by 1 base, the J end by 1 base, with 12 bases between. The CDR3 nucleotides read TGCGCCAGCAGCCAAGGGGGGCGGGGCGGCACAGATACGCAGTATTTT. Translated: CASSQGGRGGTDTQYF.

V gene TRBV19 combines with J gene TRBJ1-5; D remains ambiguous. This CDR3 has 15 amino acids. Germline CDR1 and CDR2: LNHDA and SQIVND (reference sequence). V was clipped by 5 bases and J by 4 bases, with 15 bases between them. This CDR3 reads CASSQMGPVNQPQHF. The CDR3 bases are TGTGCCAGTAGTCAGATGGGCCCCGTTAATCAGCCCCAGCATTTT.

Only one count was recorded for this clone. The chain employs TRBV7-2 and TRBJ1-3; D might be TRBD1 (5 bases). The CDR3 spans 15 residues. Per the germline V gene, CDR1 is SGHTA and CDR2 is FQGNSA. The V end lost 4 bases, the J end lost 0 bases, and 10 bases lay between the germline ends. The CDR3 coding sequence is TGTGCCAGCAGCTATAACAGGCTCTCTGGAAACACCATATATTTT. Its protein product is CASSYNRLSGNTIYF. Drawing the rest from reference TRBV7-2 and TRBJ1-3, the complete variable domain is GAGVSQSPSNKVTEKGKDVELRCDPISGHTALYWYRQSLGQGLEFLIYFQGNSAPDKSGLPSDRFSAERTGGSVSTLTIQRTQQEDSAVYLCASSYNRLSGNTIYFGEGSWLTVV.

The CDR3 DNA reads as TGTGCCAGCAGCCACAATCTAGGGACACCTCAGCCCCAGCATTTT. Encoded protein: CASSHNLGTPQPQHF. The chain combines TRBV4-2 with TRBJ1-5, with D possibly TRBD1 on 6 matching bases. The germline V gene encodes CDR1 LGHNA and CDR2 YNFKEQ. The CDR3 runs to 15 residues. Trimming took off 3 bases at V and 6 bases at J, with 15 bases between the two ends.